This TCR beta chain was identified in a study of OX40 agonist ivuxolimab in advanced cancers. Turning to the study itself: Previous treatment with anti-PD-1, anti-PD-L1 or anti-CTLA-4 therapy was allowed; approximately 40% had received some.

The length of the CDR3 is 18 residues. Germline V gives CDR1 SGDLS, CDR2 YYNGEE. Losses at the gene ends were 4 bases for V and 3 bases for J; bases not matched to a gene: 14. A note on this clone: The target antigen is unknown.

General study results and limits: Fewer expanded clones were found on average in CD4+ than in CD8+ T cells.

The assay was immunoSEQ multiplex PCR, and TCRdb's table has in-frame clones only and misses some. Of about 6,300 clones in the sample, around two thirds were seen once. The clonotype comes from an adult with an advanced solid tumor such as melanoma, head and neck, liver or kidney cancer. The sample in question was CD4+ or CD8+ T cells sorted from blood, obtained in a trial of the OX40 agonist ivuxolimab. The chain combines TRBV9 with TRBJ2-1, with 9 bases matching TRBD2. CDR3 amino acids: CASSPFPGTSHLYNEQFF. The CDR3 DNA reads as TGTGCCAGCAGCCCTTTCCCCGGGACTAGCCACCTCTACAATGAGCAGTTCTTC.